A selection of T cell receptor beta chains follows, all from one sample in a study of T cell responses to AZD1222 COVID-19 vaccine. Generated by immunoSEQ multiplex PCR, the TCRdb table keeps only in-frame clones and is missing some. The table lists approximately 110,000 clones, 92% of them singletons, with under 9% in the top ten. The sequencing here drew on peripheral blood, taken 28 days after the second AZD1222 dose. These receptor sequences come from an adult who received the AZD1222 COVID-19 vaccine. The conserved cysteine and the conserved F or W are not part of the CDR3 here. Size tells how often a clone was seen (once, few, many) or the class of an expanded clone, and some rows leave it out.

CDR3 protein: ASSEGLNYGYT; V gene: TRBV18; clone size: .; J gene: TRBJ1-2
CDR3 protein: ATRDRGHYEQY; V gene: TRBV19; clone size: .; J gene: TRBJ2-7
CDR3 protein: ASSFDLGQGDQPQH; V gene: TRBV5-4; clone size: .; J gene: TRBJ1-5
CDR3 protein: ASRQSYGYT; V gene: TRBV28; clone size: .; J gene: TRBJ1-2
CDR3 protein: ASSPYRGSNTEAF; V gene: TRBV27; clone size: .; J gene: TRBJ1-1
CDR3 protein: ASSQGTEAF; V gene: TRBV18; clone size: .; J gene: TRBJ1-1
CDR3 protein: ASRLDRATEAF; V gene: TRBV2; clone size: .; J gene: TRBJ1-1
CDR3 protein: ASSPRGSDSGNTIY; V gene: TRBV18; clone size: .; J gene: TRBJ1-3
CDR3 protein: ASSPRLAESSYEQY; V gene: TRBV18; clone size: .; J gene: TRBJ2-7
CDR3 protein: ASYRVGNTEAF; V gene: TRBV12-3/TRBV12-4; clone size: .; J gene: TRBJ1-1
CDR3 protein: ASSPRNEQF; V gene: TRBV9; clone size: .; J gene: TRBJ2-1
CDR3 protein: ASSPRVDRGPSSYNEQF; V gene: TRBV7-9; clone size: .; J gene: TRBJ2-1
CDR3 protein: ASSQVQGRETQY; V gene: TRBV3-1/TRBV3-2; clone size: .; J gene: TRBJ2-5
CDR3 protein: AIIGDGTKNTEAF; V gene: TRBV5-8; clone size: .; J gene: TRBJ1-1
CDR3 protein: ASSGDRGRTGELF; V gene: TRBV5-4; clone size: .; J gene: TRBJ2-2
CDR3 protein: ATILRGTEAF; V gene: TRBV7-9; clone size: .; J gene: TRBJ1-1
CDR3 protein: ASSRDRYYGYT; V gene: TRBV28; clone size: .; J gene: TRBJ1-2
CDR3 protein: ASRAGLAGGNNEQF; V gene: TRBV9; clone size: once; J gene: TRBJ2-1
CDR3 protein: ASSESPYGLYNEQF; V gene: TRBV10-1; clone size: .; J gene: TRBJ2-1
CDR3 protein: ASSYAAGNEKLF; V gene: TRBV6-5; clone size: .; J gene: TRBJ1-4
CDR3 protein: SVEGGWQALQETQY; V gene: TRBV29-1; clone size: .; J gene: TRBJ2-5
CDR3 protein: ASSVGVGRPLTGELF; V gene: TRBV9; clone size: .; J gene: TRBJ2-2
CDR3 protein: ASSSGDSSGNTIY; V gene: TRBV7-9; clone size: .; J gene: TRBJ1-3
CDR3 protein: ASRGTGGGEKLF; V gene: TRBV2; clone size: .; J gene: TRBJ1-4
CDR3 protein: ASSQVALIETQY; V gene: TRBV4-1; clone size: .; J gene: TRBJ2-5
CDR3 protein: ASSSSQLPSNQPQH; V gene: TRBV28; clone size: .; J gene: TRBJ1-5
CDR3 protein: ASSPDRAEQF; V gene: TRBV18; clone size: .; J gene: TRBJ2-1
CDR3 protein: ASSQNSNQPQH; V gene: TRBV3-1/TRBV3-2; clone size: .; J gene: TRBJ1-5
CDR3 protein: ASSITPQGSSTGYT; V gene: TRBV27; clone size: .; J gene: TRBJ1-2
CDR3 protein: ASSPITGTLLVNYGYT; V gene: TRBV27; clone size: once; J gene: TRBJ1-2
CDR3 protein: ASSRTGNTEAF; V gene: TRBV4-1; clone size: once; J gene: TRBJ1-1
CDR3 protein: ASSLAYGNSPLH; V gene: TRBV5-6; clone size: .; J gene: TRBJ1-6
CDR3 protein: ASSPLGLVSLYEQY; V gene: TRBV18; clone size: .; J gene: TRBJ2-7
CDR3 protein: ASKHRGNYNSPLH; V gene: TRBV2; clone size: .; J gene: TRBJ1-6
CDR3 protein: ASSSPTGDYGYT; V gene: TRBV5-4; clone size: .; J gene: TRBJ1-2
CDR3 protein: ASSLGFGLGGYT; V gene: TRBV5-6; clone size: .; J gene: TRBJ1-2
CDR3 protein: ASSLEFRSTAEGYT; V gene: TRBV5-1; clone size: .; J gene: TRBJ1-2
CDR3 protein: ATSRDPEAGELF; V gene: TRBV15; clone size: once; J gene: TRBJ2-2
CDR3 protein: ASSSTGPMSYEQY; V gene: TRBV13; clone size: .; J gene: TRBJ2-7
CDR3 protein: ASSRERSQSGSNQPQH; V gene: TRBV19; clone size: .; J gene: TRBJ1-5
CDR3 protein: ASSLDSYNQPQH; V gene: TRBV5-5; clone size: few; J gene: TRBJ1-5
CDR3 protein: ASSGRLYSGNTIY; V gene: TRBV19; clone size: .; J gene: TRBJ1-3
CDR3 protein: ASSRDGQGNSPLH; V gene: TRBV4-2; clone size: .; J gene: TRBJ1-6
CDR3 protein: ASSSGPKEKLF; V gene: TRBV5-4; clone size: .; J gene: TRBJ1-4
CDR3 protein: ASSQDRYLPMFSNEQF; V gene: TRBV3-1/TRBV3-2; clone size: .; J gene: TRBJ2-1
CDR3 protein: ASRLLAGATGNEQF; V gene: TRBV5-1; clone size: .; J gene: TRBJ2-1